Sequencing of this T cell receptor (beta chain) was carried out in a study of blood T cell repertoires in COVID-19. Germline CDR1 reads ENHRY; CDR2 reads SYGVKD. This CDR3 contains 16 residues. V was clipped by 1 base and J by 0 bases, with 12 bases between them. TCRdb's table, derived via immunoSEQ multiplex PCR, lists solely in-frame clones and lacks some. The table has under 150,000 clones, less than 90% seen once. This sequence joins TRBV10-3 and TRBJ1-1; D gene uncertain. The sequence came from a man aged 25 to 45 who had recovered from COVID-19. The sequenced sample consisted of PBMCs or T cells enriched from blood (not recorded which). Written as DNA, the CDR3 is TGTGCCATCAGTGAGTTTTTTGAGGGAATGAACACTGAAGCTTTCTTT. Its translation is CAISEFFEGMNTEAFF.